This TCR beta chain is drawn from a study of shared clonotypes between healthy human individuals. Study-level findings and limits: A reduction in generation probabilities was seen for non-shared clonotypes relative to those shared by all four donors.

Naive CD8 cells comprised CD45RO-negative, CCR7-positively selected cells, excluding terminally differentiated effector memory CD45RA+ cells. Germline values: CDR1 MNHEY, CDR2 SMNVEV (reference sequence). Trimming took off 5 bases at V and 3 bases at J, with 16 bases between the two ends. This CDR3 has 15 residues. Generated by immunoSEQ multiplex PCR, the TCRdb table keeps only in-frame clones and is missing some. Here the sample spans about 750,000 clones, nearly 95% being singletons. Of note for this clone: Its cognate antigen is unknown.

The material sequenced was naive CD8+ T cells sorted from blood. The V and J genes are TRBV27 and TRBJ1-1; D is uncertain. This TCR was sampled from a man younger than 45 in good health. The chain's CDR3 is CASSLIPPGDTEAFF. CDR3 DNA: TGTGCCAGCAGTCTAATACCCCCCGGGGACACTGAAGCTTTCTTT.